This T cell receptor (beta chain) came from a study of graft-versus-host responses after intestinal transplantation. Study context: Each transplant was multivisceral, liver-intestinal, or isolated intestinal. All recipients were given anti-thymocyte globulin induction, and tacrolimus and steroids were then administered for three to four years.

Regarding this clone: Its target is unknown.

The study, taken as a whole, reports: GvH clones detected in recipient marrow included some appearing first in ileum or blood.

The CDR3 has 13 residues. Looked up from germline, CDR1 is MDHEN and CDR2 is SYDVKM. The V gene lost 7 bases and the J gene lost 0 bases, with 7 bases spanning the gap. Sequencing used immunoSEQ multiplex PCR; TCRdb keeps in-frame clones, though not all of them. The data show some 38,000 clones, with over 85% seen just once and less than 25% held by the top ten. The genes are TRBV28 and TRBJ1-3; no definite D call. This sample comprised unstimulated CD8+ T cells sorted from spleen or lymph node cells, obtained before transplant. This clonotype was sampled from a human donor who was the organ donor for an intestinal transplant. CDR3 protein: CASTWGSGNTIYF. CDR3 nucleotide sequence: TGTGCCAGCACCTGGGGCTCTGGAAACACCATATATTTT. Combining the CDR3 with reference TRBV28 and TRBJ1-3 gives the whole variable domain DVKVTQSSRYLVKRTGEKVFLECVQDMDHENMFWYRQDPGLGLRLIYFSYDVKMKEKGDIPEGYSVSREKKERFSLILESASTNQTSMYLCASTWGSGNTIYFGEGSWLTVV.